What follows are 27 T cell receptor beta chains derived from one specimen sequenced in a study of T-cell reconstitution after alpha-beta-depleted transplantation in children. TCRbeta library construction was performed incorporating unique molecular identifiers. Using its own MiXCR run on the PCR reads, TCRdb lists one record per CDR3 protein. The sample has hundreds of thousands of distinct CDR3 sequences; around 13% are singletons. Material: PBMCs, obtained before TCRalphabeta/CD19-depleted stem cell transplant. The receptors derive from a girl aged 2 to 10 with congenital amegakaryocytic thrombocytopenia, due to receive a stem cell transplant.

This clonotype has only a few counts. The chain links TRBV10-2 to TRBJ2-3; tentative D call: TRBD2 (5 bases). The CDR3 sequence is 13 residues long. Germline V lookup: CDR1 WSHSY, CDR2 SAAADI. V was clipped by 6 bases and J by 2 bases, with 9 bases between them. The chain's CDR3 is CASRGLNTDTQYF. The CDR3 bases are TGCGCCAGCAGAGGACTCAACACAGATACGCAGTATTTT.

This clonotype was observed a handful of times. The chain uses TRBV7-8 and TRBJ2-3, with 8 bases lining up with TRBD2. With 5 bases clipped from V and 3 bases from J, the junction kept 13 bases outside the gene matches. The CDR3 runs 17 residues. The germline V gene has CDR1 SGHVS and CDR2 FQNEAQ. CDR3 amino acids: CASSLRHGREETDTQYF. The DNA for the CDR3 is TGTGCCAGCAGCCTCCGACACGGGAGGGAGGAGACAGATACGCAGTATTTT.

The chain joins TRBV29-1 to TRBJ2-5, with 8 bases fitting TRBD2. This CDR3 is 12 amino acids long. J lost 5 bases, V lost 5 bases, and 4 bases had no gene match. Germline V gene sequence: CDR1 SQVTM, CDR2 ANQGSEA. The DNA of the CDR3 is TGCAGCGTTCAAGCGGGAGATGAGACCCAGTACTTC. Its protein is CSVQAGDETQYF.

This clonotype was picked up many times. V is TRBV29-1 and J is TRBJ2-7; TRBD1 or TRBD2 may be the D gene (5 bases each). V lost 3 bases to trimming and J lost 0 bases, with 9 bases between them. CDR3 length: 13 amino acids. Per the germline V gene, CDR1 is SQVTM and CDR2 is ANQGSEA. The chain's CDR3 is CSVDAGSSYEQYF. The CDR3 DNA reads as TGCAGCGTTGACGCAGGGAGCTCCTACGAGCAGTACTTC.

This clonotype was detected ten times or more. This rearrangement joins TRBV29-1 to TRBJ1-5, with D tentatively TRBD1 (5 bases). Germline CDR1 and CDR2: SQVTM and ANQGSEA. Trimming left V 4 bases short and J 9 bases short, with 28 bases between. The CDR3 loop spans 17 amino acids. CDR3 region: CSVVDGGSGTLPWPQHF. CDR3 sequence (DNA): TGCAGCGTTGTCGACGGCGGGTCAGGGACCCTGCCTTGGCCCCAGCATTTT.

This clonotype was observed many times. The genes are TRBV6-1 and TRBJ2-3; D may correspond to TRBD1 or TRBD2 (5 bases each). This CDR3 is built from 12 residues. CDR1 is MNHNS, CDR2 SASEGT, per germline. Trimming shortened V by 6 bases and J by 11 bases, and 15 bases separated the two germline ends. CDR3: CASRTGTQRQYF. In DNA, the CDR3 is TGTGCCAGCAGGACCGGGACCCAGAGGCAGTATTTT.

The V gene is TRBV20-1, the J gene TRBJ2-3; D gene ambiguous. V gave up 4 bases and J gave up 6 bases, with 17 bases separating them. This CDR3 region has 14 residues. Germline CDR1 and CDR2: DFQATT and SNEGSKA (reference sequence). The CDR3 DNA reads as TGCAGTGCTATTTTACCGGTCGTCTACGATACGCAGTATTTT. Translated: CSAILPVVYDTQYF.

A note on this clonotype: This may be a read error: a much more frequent sequence differs by one nucleotide. The chain couples TRBV7-9 to TRBJ2-5; D remains unclear. The CDR3 totals 14 residues. The germline V gene encodes CDR1 SEHNR and CDR2 FQNEAQ (reference sequence). Trimming left V 1 base short and J 6 bases short, with 12 bases between. CDR3: CASSLDLVQKTQYF. CDR3 DNA: TGTGCCAGCAGCTTAGATTTGGTGCAAAAGACCCAGTACTTC.

This clonotype has a count of ten or more. The gene calls are TRBV20-1 and TRBJ2-3; TRBD2 might be the D (5 bases). Germline CDR1 and CDR2: DFQATT and SNEGSKA (reference sequence). The CDR3 covers 14 residues. V lost 5 bases to trimming and J lost 1 base, with 13 bases between them. This CDR3 reads CSASLAAGTDTQYF. CDR3 coding DNA: TGCAGTGCTTCTCTAGCCGCCGGCACAGATACGCAGTATTTT.

The gene calls are TRBV12-3 or TRBV12-4 and TRBJ2-1; maybe TRBD2 (6 bases). The CDR3 consists of 18 residues. V was clipped by 2 bases and J by 0 bases, with 17 bases between them. CDR3 sequence (DNA): TGTGCCAGCAGTTTATTAGTTGGCGGGATTGGCTCCTACAATGAGCAGTTCTTC. Translated: CASSLLVGGIGSYNEQFF.

This chain joins TRBV20-1 and TRBJ2-1; no reliable D call. The CDR3 is made up of 11 amino acids. The germline V and J ends were trimmed by 0 bases and 7 bases, with 4 bases remaining between them. Germline V CDR1 and CDR2: DFQATT, SNEGSKA (reference sequence). In DNA form, the CDR3 reads TGCAGTGCTAGAGAATCGAATGAGCAGTTCTTC. This translates into CSARESNEQFF.

The chain joins TRBV7-2 to TRBJ2-2, with 9 bases lining up with TRBD2. Germline assignment: CDR1 SGHTA and CDR2 FQGNSA. The CDR3 spans 16 residues. V lost 2 bases, J lost 1 base, and 2 bases stayed unmatched. The CDR3 here is CASSLFSGGNTGELFF. CDR3 nucleotides: TGTGCCAGCAGCTTATTTAGCGGGGGGAACACCGGGGAGCTGTTTTTT.

The chain couples TRBV20-1 to TRBJ2-1; perhaps TRBD1 as D (5 bases). The length of the CDR3 is 12 residues. Looked up from germline, CDR1 is DFQATT and CDR2 is SNEGSKA (reference sequence). V was cut by 7 bases and J by 8 bases, with 15 bases left in between. For the CDR3, the DNA is TGCAGTGTGGCTCAGGGTATCGATGAGCAGTTCTTC. Protein product: CSVAQGIDEQFF.

For this clonotype: Its ends do not fully match the called genes, so a read error is possible. The DNA for the CDR3 is TGTGCCAGCAGTTACCAAGGGGGGCCGGGAGGCTACGCCTTC. Amino acids: CASSYQGGPGGYAF. This chain links TRBV6-5 with TRBJ1-2, with D perhaps TRBD1 (6 bases). The CDR3 extends over 14 amino acids. The germline V gene encodes CDR1 MNHEY and CDR2 SVGAGI.

This clonotype was detected a few times. This rearrangement joins TRBV3-1 to TRBJ2-7; no clear D gene. Germline-derived CDR1 and CDR2 are LGHDT and YNNKEL (reference sequence). Trimming stripped 1 base from V and 3 bases from J, with 10 bases between. The CDR3 spans 14 residues. The CDR3 loop is CASSQAGNSYEQYF. Written as DNA, the CDR3 is TGTGCCAGCAGCCAAGCTGGGAACAGCTACGAGCAGTACTTC.

The sample holds many counts of this clonotype. The chain employs TRBV7-8 and TRBJ1-5; D is perhaps TRBD1 (5 bases). Germline values: CDR1 SGHVS, CDR2 FQNEAQ. Deletions cut 1 base from V and 0 bases from J, with 10 bases between. The CDR3 sequence is 16 residues long. CDR3 nucleotide sequence: TGTGCCAGCAGCTTAGAGGGGCGGGGTAGCAATCAGCCCCAGCATTTT. It translates to CASSLEGRGSNQPQHF.

The table lists this clonotype with many counts. CDR3 sequence reads: CAIRPGTGGNEQYF. Written as DNA, the CDR3 is TGTGCCATCAGGCCCGGGACTGGGGGGAACGAGCAGTACTTC. The chain uses TRBV10-3 and TRBJ2-7, with D perhaps TRBD2 (6 bases). Germline loops: CDR1 ENHRY, CDR2 SYGVKD. Trimming removed 6 bases at V and 5 bases at J, with 17 bases between. This CDR3 contains 14 residues.

The rearrangement links TRBV7-2 to TRBJ2-3; 8 bases line up with TRBD1. Losses at the gene ends were 1 base for V and 4 bases for J; bases not matched to a gene: 10. CDR1 is SGHTA and CDR2 is FQGNSA in the germline V gene. The CDR3 extends over 17 amino acids. DNA of the CDR3: TGTGCCAGCAGCTTAGGGCCGGACAGGGTAACGGCAGATACGCAGTATTTT. This codes for CASSLGPDRVTADTQYF. The whole variable domain, remainder taken from reference TRBV7-2 and TRBJ2-3, is GAGVSQSPSNKVTEKGKDVELRCDPISGHTALYWYRQSLGQGLEFLIYFQGNSAPDKSGLPSDRFSAERTGGSVSTLTIQRTQQEDSAVYLCASSLGPDRVTADTQYFGPGTRLTVL.

This clonotype occurred many times. The rearrangement links TRBV29-1 to TRBJ2-5; D uncertain. CDR1 is SQVTM, CDR2 ANQGSEA, per germline. Trimming took 3 bases from V and 0 from J, leaving 8 bases between them. The length of the CDR3 is 13 residues. DNA of the CDR3: TGCAGCGTTGACGTAGGGAACCAAGAGACCCAGTACTTC. It is translated as CSVDVGNQETQYF.

This clonotype was observed many times. The V gene is TRBV5-1, the J gene TRBJ2-5, with unresolved D. Trimming removed 4 bases from V and 0 bases from J, with 4 bases in between. The CDR3 covers 12 residues. The germline V gene encodes CDR1 SGHRS and CDR2 YFSETQ. CDR3 loop: CASSSHQETQYF. The CDR3 nucleotides are TGCGCCAGCAGCAGCCACCAAGAGACCCAGTACTTC.

This chain joins TRBV6-1 and TRBJ2-1, with TRBD2 matching 8 bases. V shed 4 bases, J shed 10 bases, and the junction held 6 bases outside the gene matches. This CDR3 is 13 amino acids long. The V gene's germline CDR1 is MNHNS and CDR2 SASEGT. As DNA, the CDR3 is TGTGCCAGCAGTGTGGCGCGGGAGGTCGAGCAGTTCTTC. This gives the protein CASSVAREVEQFF.

This clonotype has more than one count but fewer than ten. The chain couples TRBV12-3 or TRBV12-4 to TRBJ2-5; TRBD2 aligns across 7 bases. The ends lost 2 bases at V and 4 bases at J; junction bases unmatched: 7. This CDR3 is 15 amino acids long. CDR3 in amino acids: CASSLLAGVIETQYF. The CDR3 region has the DNA TGTGCCAGCAGTTTACTGGCGGGAGTAATAGAGACCCAGTACTTC.

In its sample, this clonotype was seen many times. This sequence joins TRBV6-5 and TRBJ2-7, with D perhaps TRBD1 (6 bases). V was clipped by 6 bases and J by 4 bases, with 19 bases between them. This CDR3 contains 15 residues. Germline lookup yields CDR1 MNHEY and CDR2 SVGAGI. CDR3 sequence reads: CASRGGTTRTYEQYF. The CDR3 nucleotides read TGTGCCAGCAGAGGGGGAACAACGCGAACGTACGAGCAGTACTTC.

The J gene is TRBJ2-3, the V gene TRBV4-1; 10 bases are a match to TRBD2. Trimming removed 2 bases from V and 2 bases from J; junction bases left unmatched: 7. The CDR3 length is 17 residues. Germline assignment: CDR1 MGHRA and CDR2 YSYEKL. The CDR3 DNA sequence: TGCGCCAGCAGCCAACCGATCCTAGCGGGAGACACAGATACGCAGTATTTT. It translates to CASSQPILAGDTDTQYF.

This clonotype was seen at least ten times. The chain recombines TRBV5-1 with TRBJ2-7; 8 bases align to TRBD2. Per germline, CDR1 SGHRS and CDR2 YFSETQ. The trim removed 4 bases at V and 3 bases at J, leaving 9 bases unmatched. This CDR3 contains 15 residues. CDR3 bases: TGCGCCAGCAGCGGAGTAATGAGCGGGAGCTACGAGCAGTACTTC. Its translation: CASSGVMSGSYEQYF.

Of note for this clonotype: A much bigger clone sits one base away, suggesting this may be a read error. The rearrangement uses TRBV20-1 and TRBJ2-1; no firm D call. Germline values: CDR1 DFQATT, CDR2 SNEGSKA (reference sequence). The CDR3 is 11 amino acids. V was pared by 8 bases and J by 8 bases, with 13 bases between. The CDR3 nucleotides read TGCAGTCCCCACCAGGTGGATGAGCAGTTCTTC. Its protein is CSPHQVDEQFF.

About this clonotype itself: A read error is possible here, since a much larger clone lies one base away. The CDR3 protein is CASSQDKREAFTDMQYF. For the CDR3, the DNA is TGCGCCAGCAGCCAAGATAAACGGGAGGCCTTCACAGATATGCAGTATTTT. This sequence joins TRBV4-1 and TRBJ2-3; TRBD2 agrees at 7 bases. From germline, CDR1 is MGHRA and CDR2 YSYEKL. The CDR3 totals 17 residues.